This record covers a single T cell receptor (beta chain). Antigen specificity is unknown. The assay was immunoSEQ multiplex PCR, and TCRdb's table has in-frame clones only and misses some. Here the sample spans 250,000 or so clones, approximately 93% being singletons. The sample comes from a study of T cell responses to AZD1222 COVID-19 vaccine. Study-wide results and limits: Most donors were white British, females outnumbered males, and clonal diversity was possibly underestimated. Nearly half of unique spike-specific TCRs reportedly avoided B.1.351 and B.1.1.7 mutated regions. Only six people who got AZD1222 tested seropositive at baseline.

The CDR3 covers 16 residues. The germline V gene encodes CDR1 SGHDT and CDR2 YYEEEE. Trimming left V 4 bases short and J 10 bases short, with 21 bases between. The receptor was derived from an adult in good health. The genes are TRBV5-6 and TRBJ1-6; perhaps TRBD1 as D (6 bases). Source: peripheral blood, taken on day 0 of AZD1222 vaccination. The CDR3 loop reads CASSQERQAAGSPLHF. The CDR3 bases are TGTGCCAGCAGCCAGGAGCGACAGGCGGCAGGCTCACCCCTCCACTTT. The full variable domain, in which reference TRBV5-6 and TRBJ1-6 provide the parts outside the CDR3, is DAGVTQSPTHLIKTRGQQVTLRCSPKSGHDTVSWYQQALGQGPQFIFQYYEEEERQRGNFPDRFSGHQFPNYSSELNVNALLLGDSALYLCASSQERQAAGSPLHFGNGTRLTVT.